This T cell receptor beta chain is drawn from a study of blood T cell repertoires in COVID-19. The CDR3 is 16 amino acids. In germline, CDR1 is SEHNR, CDR2 FQNEAQ (reference sequence). V shed 0 bases and J shed 0 bases, with 11 bases lying between them. Here immunoSEQ multiplex PCR was the method, and the copy in TCRdb shows in-frame clones only, minus some. The data hold 130,000 or so clones, with approximately 84% observed a single time. This sequence originates from a woman aged 60-70 years with acute or convalescent COVID-19. The sample comprised peripheral blood. The V and J genes are TRBV7-9 and TRBJ2-5, with a possible D match to TRBD2 (5 bases). Here the CDR3 DNA reads TGTGCCAGCAGCTTAGCGGCGTGGGAGTACCAAGAGACCCAGTACTTC. As protein: CASSLAAWEYQETQYF.